Listed below are T cell receptor beta chains from one sample, sequenced in a study of CXCR3-negative and CXCR3-positive naive CD8 T cells. Using the 5' RACE reads, TCRdb records one entry per CDR3 protein without DNA. Seen in this sample are 140,000 to 150,000 distinct CDR3 sequences; the ten most common clones hold 0.25% to 0.3%. The source material was naive CXCR3+ CD8+ T cells from blood. The receptor set was obtained from a human donor in good health. Some clones in this sample may be carry-over from other donors' samples. Both conserved end residues are part of each CDR3.

v_call	j_call	cdr3_aa
TRBV10-2	TRBJ2-5	CASSEASSAETQYF
TRBV25-1	TRBJ2-7	CASSRDVSYEQYF
TRBV29-1	TRBJ2-3	CSVQLAGGYTDTQYF
TRBV5-1	TRBJ1-2	CASSLEGQPNYGYTF
TRBV29-1	TRBJ2-7	CSVGGDQGGYEQYF
TRBV7-9	TRBJ2-5	CASSSPQGLAVTQYF
TRBV18	TRBJ2-3	CASSPERESTDTQYF
TRBV20-1	TRBJ2-4	CSAPRGGTGVQNIQHF
TRBV4-2	TRBJ2-1	CASSHEQAGERRNEQFF
TRBV5-6	TRBJ2-5	CASTSGETQYF
TRBV7-6	TRBJ2-1	CASSRTASNEQFF
TRBV7-3	TRBJ2-1	CASSLIGTSADNEQFF
TRBV20-1	TRBJ2-7	CSATTTGSYEQYF
TRBV7-9	TRBJ2-1	CASSGEGLAEQFF
TRBV20-1	TRBJ2-3	CSAIPLAGGPTDTQYF
TRBV20-1	TRBJ1-3	CSATTYLGGNTIYF
TRBV10-3	TRBJ2-7	CAISERTGSYEQYF
TRBV10-2	TRBJ2-2	CASRVAGEDTGELFF
TRBV29-1	TRBJ2-7	CSVAYGFYEQYF
TRBV29-1	TRBJ2-1	CSVEDWERDGDEQFF
TRBV12-3/TRBV12-4	TRBJ2-3	CASSSPRGFTDTQYF
TRBV29-1	TRBJ2-7	CSVDDTGARGEQYF
TRBV7-3	TRBJ1-1	CASSLSAGAEAFF
TRBV11-2	TRBJ2-4	CASSLGRRVDIQYF
TRBV11-2	TRBJ1-1	CASSLEGPFEAFF
TRBV12-3/TRBV12-4	TRBJ2-7	CASSSGQYYEQYF